This T cell receptor beta chain was recorded in a study of CD8 T cells in Susac syndrome. J was trimmed by 2 bases and V by 4 bases; bases with no gene match: 11. This CDR3 spans 17 amino acids. Germline values: CDR1 SGHAT, CDR2 FQNNGV. Roughly 0.45 to 1 ug RNA was reverse transcribed with random hexamers. Amplification of TCR beta CDR3 spanned 54 Vbeta and 13 Jbeta via immunoSEQ multiplex PCR. TCRdb redid the calling of the immunoSEQ multiplex PCR reads with MiXCR, one entry per CDR3 protein. The sample contains about 190,000 distinct CDR3 sequences, 85% to 95% of which appear only once. This clonotype was counted once.

This chain uses TRBV11-2 with TRBJ2-4, with 7 bases that match TRBD1. This receptor was identified in a human donor in good health. Sequencing was carried out using CD4+ T cells from PBMCs. The CDR3 here is CASSSIRGTRTKNIQYF. DNA for the CDR3: TGTGCCAGCAGCTCGATCAGGGGGACCCGAACCAAAAACATTCAGTACTTC. Full variable domain (missing parts from reference TRBV11-2 and TRBJ2-4): EAGVAQSPRYKIIEKRQSVAFWCNPISGHATLYWYQQILGQGPKLLIQFQNNGVVDDSQLPKDRFSAERLKGVDSTLKIQPAKLEDSAVYLCASSSIRGTRTKNIQYFGAGTRLSVL.